This is a list of T cell receptor beta chains from one sample in a study of shared clonotypes between healthy human individuals. Produced via immunoSEQ multiplex PCR; TCRdb's table is partial and in-frame only. The profile shows about 2 million clones, less than 95% of them singletons. Sequences were obtained from naive CD8+ T cells sorted from blood. The receptor set was obtained from a man aged 18 to 35 in good health. Both conserved end residues are part of each CDR3. Fields, in order: CDR3 protein, CDR3 DNA, CDR3 length, J gene, V gene, clone size, D gene. A D gene is named only where the DNA matches it firmly. Clone size appears in some rows only: once, few, many, or a class for an expanded clone.

cdr3_aa: CASSLIAGVAYEQYF; cdr3_nt: TGTGCCAGCAGCTTAATAGCGGGAGTCGCCTACGAGCAGTACTTC; cdr3_length: 15; j_call: TRBJ2-7; v_call: TRBV5-6; clone_size: NA; d_call: TRBD2
cdr3_aa: CASSEGGTTYEQYF; cdr3_nt: TGTGCCAGCAGTGAAGGCGGGACAACCTACGAGCAGTACTTC; cdr3_length: 14; j_call: TRBJ2-7; v_call: TRBV2; clone_size: NA; d_call: NA
cdr3_aa: CASSPGTVGTEAFF; cdr3_nt: TGTGCCAGCAGCCCGGGGACAGTAGGCACTGAAGCTTTCTTT; cdr3_length: 14; j_call: TRBJ1-1; v_call: TRBV7-2; clone_size: NA; d_call: TRBD1
cdr3_aa: CASSLDTAYEQYF; cdr3_nt: TGTGCCAGCAGCTTGGACACAGCCTACGAGCAGTACTTC; cdr3_length: 13; j_call: TRBJ2-7; v_call: TRBV5-5; clone_size: NA; d_call: NA
cdr3_aa: CASSVHSQVNEQFF; cdr3_nt: TGTGCCAGCAGCGTTCACTCACAGGTCAATGAGCAGTTCTTC; cdr3_length: 14; j_call: TRBJ2-1; v_call: TRBV9; clone_size: NA; d_call: NA
cdr3_aa: CATKGLQETQYF; cdr3_nt: TGTGCCACTAAGGGCCTCCAAGAGACCCAGTACTTC; cdr3_length: 12; j_call: TRBJ2-5; v_call: TRBV7-9; clone_size: NA; d_call: NA
cdr3_aa: CASSPTSGGAKEQYF; cdr3_nt: TGTGCCAGCAGTCCGACTAGCGGGGGGGCAAAGGAGCAGTACTTC; cdr3_length: 15; j_call: TRBJ2-7; v_call: TRBV27; clone_size: NA; d_call: TRBD2
cdr3_aa: CASSWQGPYNEQFF; cdr3_nt: TGTGCCAGCAGTTGGCAGGGACCCTACAATGAGCAGTTCTTC; cdr3_length: 14; j_call: TRBJ2-1; v_call: TRBV27; clone_size: NA; d_call: NA
cdr3_aa: CASSADNTDTQYF; cdr3_nt: TGTGCCAGCAGCGCAGATAACACAGATACGCAGTATTTT; cdr3_length: 13; j_call: TRBJ2-3; v_call: TRBV13; clone_size: NA; d_call: NA
cdr3_aa: CASSLSTGYEQYF; cdr3_nt: TGTGCCAGCAGCTTAAGCACCGGCTACGAGCAGTACTTC; cdr3_length: 13; j_call: TRBJ2-7; v_call: TRBV7-6; clone_size: NA; d_call: NA
cdr3_aa: CASSFQGGMNTEAFF; cdr3_nt: TGTGCCAGCAGTTTTCAGGGGGGGATGAACACTGAAGCTTTCTTT; cdr3_length: 15; j_call: TRBJ1-1; v_call: TRBV5-4; clone_size: NA; d_call: TRBD1
cdr3_aa: CASTTQSSGGGPNEQFF; cdr3_nt: TGTGCCAGCACGACCCAGTCTAGCGGGGGTGGCCCCAATGAGCAGTTCTTC; cdr3_length: 17; j_call: TRBJ2-1; v_call: TRBV5-4; clone_size: few; d_call: TRBD2
cdr3_aa: CASSPATLYEQYF; cdr3_nt: TGCGCCAGCAGCCCCGCGACCCTTTACGAGCAGTACTTC; cdr3_length: 13; j_call: TRBJ2-7; v_call: TRBV4-1; clone_size: NA; d_call: NA
cdr3_aa: CATRPSYSSYNSPLHF; cdr3_nt: TGTGCCACCCGACCAAGTTACAGCTCCTATAATTCACCCCTCCACTTT; cdr3_length: 16; j_call: TRBJ1-6; v_call: TRBV28; clone_size: NA; d_call: NA
cdr3_aa: CASSLTGGQETQYF; cdr3_nt: TGTGCCAGCAGTTTAACAGGGGGCCAAGAGACCCAGTACTTC; cdr3_length: 14; j_call: TRBJ2-5; v_call: TRBV28; clone_size: NA; d_call: TRBD1
cdr3_aa: CATSRDRLLSGNTIYF; cdr3_nt: TGTGCCACCAGCAGAGATCGACTACTCTCTGGAAACACCATATATTTT; cdr3_length: 16; j_call: TRBJ1-3; v_call: TRBV15; clone_size: NA; d_call: NA
cdr3_aa: CASSVTVSQPQHF; cdr3_nt: TGTGCCAGCAGCGTGACAGTTTCTCAGCCCCAGCATTTT; cdr3_length: 13; j_call: TRBJ1-5; v_call: TRBV9; clone_size: NA; d_call: NA
cdr3_aa: CATSPGGGYEQYF; cdr3_nt: TGTGCCACCAGCCCGGGGGGGGGATACGAGCAGTACTTC; cdr3_length: 13; j_call: TRBJ2-7; v_call: TRBV15; clone_size: NA; d_call: TRBD2
cdr3_aa: CASSGDRGQTDTQYF; cdr3_nt: TGTGCCAGCAGCGGGGACAGGGGGCAAACAGATACGCAGTATTTT; cdr3_length: 15; j_call: TRBJ2-3; v_call: TRBV5-4; clone_size: NA; d_call: TRBD1
cdr3_aa: CASTPFRANTGELFF; cdr3_nt: TGTGCCAGCACTCCCTTCCGGGCGAACACCGGGGAGCTGTTTTTT; cdr3_length: 15; j_call: TRBJ2-2; v_call: TRBV28; clone_size: once; d_call: NA
cdr3_aa: CASSRRDGPNTGELFF; cdr3_nt: TGTGCCAGCAGCCGGAGGGACGGACCTAACACCGGGGAGCTGTTTTTT; cdr3_length: 16; j_call: TRBJ2-2; v_call: TRBV7-3; clone_size: NA; d_call: NA
cdr3_aa: CASSPRWTYNEQFF; cdr3_nt: TGTGCCAGCAGCCCACGGTGGACGTACAATGAGCAGTTCTTC; cdr3_length: 14; j_call: TRBJ2-1; v_call: TRBV25-1; clone_size: NA; d_call: NA
cdr3_aa: CASSSPRSGLNYGYTF; cdr3_nt: TGTGCCAGCAGTTCCCCCCGTAGTGGCCTTAACTATGGCTACACCTTC; cdr3_length: 16; j_call: TRBJ1-2; v_call: TRBV6-5; clone_size: NA; d_call: NA
cdr3_aa: CASSPRQGTNEQFF; cdr3_nt: TGTGCCAGCAGCCCCCGACAGGGAACGAATGAGCAGTTCTTC; cdr3_length: 14; j_call: TRBJ2-1; v_call: TRBV7-9; clone_size: NA; d_call: TRBD1
cdr3_aa: CASSPNLQGNEQFF; cdr3_nt: TGTGCCAGCAGTCCCAACTTACAGGGGAATGAGCAGTTCTTC; cdr3_length: 14; j_call: TRBJ2-1; v_call: TRBV27; clone_size: NA; d_call: TRBD1
cdr3_aa: CASSVGGTQETQYF; cdr3_nt: TGTGCCAGCAGCGTAGGCGGGACCCAAGAGACCCAGTACTTC; cdr3_length: 14; j_call: TRBJ2-5; v_call: TRBV9; clone_size: few; d_call: NA
cdr3_aa: CASSLHGTAYEQYF; cdr3_nt: TGTGCCAGCAGCTTACACGGGACTGCCTACGAGCAGTACTTC; cdr3_length: 14; j_call: TRBJ2-7; v_call: TRBV5-4; clone_size: NA; d_call: NA
cdr3_aa: CASSASNEKLFF; cdr3_nt: TGTGCCAGCAGCGCCTCCAATGAAAAACTGTTTTTT; cdr3_length: 12; j_call: TRBJ1-4; v_call: TRBV9; clone_size: NA; d_call: NA
cdr3_aa: CSVRGGQGYEQYF; cdr3_nt: TGCAGCGTGAGGGGGGGACAGGGGTACGAGCAGTACTTC; cdr3_length: 13; j_call: TRBJ2-7; v_call: TRBV29-1; clone_size: NA; d_call: TRBD1
cdr3_aa: CASSPGGSNQPQHF; cdr3_nt: TGTGCCAGCAGTCCAGGGGGTAGCAATCAGCCCCAGCATTTT; cdr3_length: 14; j_call: TRBJ1-5; v_call: TRBV6-5; clone_size: NA; d_call: TRBD1
cdr3_aa: CASSQDFFSGSYEQYF; cdr3_nt: TGCGCCAGCAGCCAAGATTTTTTTAGCGGATCCTACGAGCAGTACTTC; cdr3_length: 16; j_call: TRBJ2-7; v_call: TRBV4-3; clone_size: NA; d_call: NA
cdr3_aa: CASSPLAGGLTSYNEQFF; cdr3_nt: TGCGCCAGCAGCCCCCTAGCGGGAGGGCTAACCTCCTACAATGAGCAGTTCTTC; cdr3_length: 18; j_call: TRBJ2-1; v_call: TRBV4-1; clone_size: NA; d_call: TRBD2
cdr3_aa: CASSDSFGSPLHF; cdr3_nt: TGTGCCAGCAGTGACTCGTTCGGATCACCCCTCCACTTT; cdr3_length: 13; j_call: TRBJ1-6; v_call: TRBV6-4; clone_size: NA; d_call: NA
cdr3_aa: CASSASGYTF; cdr3_nt: TGTGCCAGCAGTGCTAGTGGCTACACCTTC; cdr3_length: 10; j_call: TRBJ1-2; v_call: TRBV2; clone_size: NA; d_call: NA
cdr3_aa: CASSFRPDGYTF; cdr3_nt: TGTGCCAGCAGTTTTAGACCCGATGGCTACACCTTC; cdr3_length: 12; j_call: TRBJ1-2; v_call: TRBV28; clone_size: NA; d_call: NA
cdr3_aa: CASSQVTASTDTQYF; cdr3_nt: TGCGCCAGCAGCCAAGTGACAGCTAGCACAGATACGCAGTATTTT; cdr3_length: 15; j_call: TRBJ2-3; v_call: TRBV4-1; clone_size: NA; d_call: NA
cdr3_aa: CAISEVGGTDTQYF; cdr3_nt: TGTGCCATCAGTGAGGTGGGGGGAACAGATACGCAGTATTTT; cdr3_length: 14; j_call: TRBJ2-3; v_call: TRBV10-3; clone_size: NA; d_call: NA
cdr3_aa: CASTKDRANEQQYF; cdr3_nt: TGTGCCAGCACCAAAGATCGGGCCAACGAACAGCAGTACTTC; cdr3_length: 14; j_call: TRBJ2-7; v_call: TRBV7-4; clone_size: NA; d_call: NA
cdr3_aa: CASSDMVGAGHGYTF; cdr3_nt: TGTGCCAGCAGCGATATGGTAGGGGCGGGTCATGGCTACACCTTC; cdr3_length: 15; j_call: TRBJ1-2; v_call: TRBV9; clone_size: NA; d_call: NA
cdr3_aa: CASSDLGTGGTEAFF; cdr3_nt: TGTGCCAGCAGTGATTTGGGGACAGGGGGCACTGAAGCTTTCTTT; cdr3_length: 15; j_call: TRBJ1-1; v_call: TRBV28; clone_size: once; d_call: TRBD1
cdr3_aa: CASSPTGRAYEQYF; cdr3_nt: TGTGCCAGTAGTCCCACAGGCCGTGCCTACGAGCAGTACTTC; cdr3_length: 14; j_call: TRBJ2-7; v_call: TRBV19; clone_size: NA; d_call: NA
cdr3_aa: CASSRSGPNTGELFF; cdr3_nt: TGTGCCAGCAGCCGGTCCGGGCCGAACACCGGGGAGCTGTTTTTT; cdr3_length: 15; j_call: TRBJ2-2; v_call: TRBV7-9; clone_size: NA; d_call: NA
cdr3_aa: CASSSPLAGPTYEQYF; cdr3_nt: TGTGCCAGCAGCTCGCCTCTAGCGGGCCCTACCTACGAGCAGTACTTC; cdr3_length: 16; j_call: TRBJ2-7; v_call: TRBV7-6; clone_size: NA; d_call: TRBD2
cdr3_aa: CASSPPPGHFGTDTQYF; cdr3_nt: TGCGCCAGCAGCCCTCCCCCGGGACACTTTGGCACAGATACGCAGTATTTT; cdr3_length: 17; j_call: TRBJ2-3; v_call: TRBV5-1; clone_size: NA; d_call: NA
cdr3_aa: CASSETDREVYNSPLHF; cdr3_nt: TGTGCCAGCAGCGAAACGGACAGGGAAGTATATAATTCACCCCTCCACTTT; cdr3_length: 17; j_call: TRBJ1-6; v_call: TRBV14; clone_size: NA; d_call: TRBD1
cdr3_aa: CATSTTRQGAWTEAFF; cdr3_nt: TGTGCCACCAGCACAACCCGACAGGGGGCCTGGACTGAAGCTTTCTTT; cdr3_length: 16; j_call: TRBJ1-1; v_call: TRBV15; clone_size: NA; d_call: TRBD1
cdr3_aa: CASGAHYDSNQPQHF; cdr3_nt: TGTGCCAGCGGGGCCCATTACGATAGCAATCAGCCCCAGCATTTT; cdr3_length: 15; j_call: TRBJ1-5; v_call: TRBV2; clone_size: once; d_call: NA
cdr3_aa: CASSLKGAAYEQYF; cdr3_nt: TGCGCCAGCAGCTTGAAGGGGGCCGCCTACGAGCAGTACTTC; cdr3_length: 14; j_call: TRBJ2-7; v_call: TRBV5-1; clone_size: few; d_call: TRBD1
cdr3_aa: CASSFTGQGDSPLHF; cdr3_nt: TGCGCCAGCAGCTTCACCGGACAGGGGGATTCACCCCTCCACTTT; cdr3_length: 15; j_call: TRBJ1-6; v_call: TRBV5-1; clone_size: NA; d_call: TRBD1
cdr3_aa: CASSVDEGESYEQYF; cdr3_nt: TGTGCCAGCAGCGTAGATGAGGGAGAGAGCTACGAGCAGTACTTC; cdr3_length: 15; j_call: TRBJ2-7; v_call: TRBV9; clone_size: NA; d_call: NA
cdr3_aa: CASSLLGVSGANVLTF; cdr3_nt: TGTGCCAGCAGTTTGCTAGGGGTCTCTGGGGCCAACGTCCTGACTTTC; cdr3_length: 16; j_call: TRBJ2-6; v_call: TRBV27; clone_size: NA; d_call: NA
cdr3_aa: CASSLLSSYEQYF; cdr3_nt: TGTGCCAGCAGCTTATTAAGCTCCTACGAGCAGTACTTC; cdr3_length: 13; j_call: TRBJ2-7; v_call: TRBV28; clone_size: NA; d_call: NA